These 12 T cell receptor beta chains were sequenced from one sample in a study of T cell responses to AZD1222 COVID-19 vaccine. Some clones are missing from TCRdb's copy, which holds only in-frame ones; the method was immunoSEQ multiplex PCR. The profile shows about 110,000 clones, roughly nine tenths of them singletons. This specimen consisted of peripheral blood, obtained on day 0 of AZD1222 vaccination. The receptors were gathered from an adult in good health.

The chain joins TRBV30 to TRBJ1-1; possible D gene TRBD1, 6 bases. V lost 4 bases and J lost 3, with 18 bases in between. There are 15 residues in the CDR3. The germline V gene has CDR1 GTSNPN and CDR2 SVGIG (reference sequence). CDR3 sequence reads: CAWTGDTGLDTEAFF. The CDR3 nucleotides read TGTGCCTGGACAGGGGATACGGGTTTGGACACTGAAGCTTTCTTT. Full variable domain (remainder filled in from reference TRBV30 and TRBJ1-1): SQTIHQWPATLVQPVGSPLSLECTVEGTSNPNLYWYRQAAGRGLQLLFYSVGIGQISSEVPQNLSASRPQDRQFILSSKKLLLSDSGFYLCAWTGDTGLDTEAFFGQGTRLTVV.

This chain uses TRBV9 with TRBJ2-6; 9 nucleotides agree with TRBD1. In germline, CDR1 is SGDLS, CDR2 YYNGEE. Unmatched junction bases numbered 9, after V lost 3 bases and J lost 2 bases. This CDR3 contains 18 residues. The CDR3 coding sequence is TGTGCCAGCAGCGCAGGACAGGGGCGGGGAACTGGGGCCAACGTCCTGACTTTC. Protein: CASSAGQGRGTGANVLTF.

CDR3 coding DNA: TGTGCCAGCAGCTTCCTTGGCGGGCTCATCCCAGATACGCAGTATTTT. It specifies CASSFLGGLIPDTQYF. This sequence joins TRBV7-8 and TRBJ2-3, with D perhaps TRBD2 (5 bases). This CDR3 is built from 16 residues. CDR1 SGHVS and CDR2 FQNEAQ come from the germline V gene. V was pared by 3 bases and J by 4 bases, with 17 bases between.

The chain employs TRBV18 and TRBJ1-1; 8 bases agree with TRBD1. Per germline, CDR1 KGHSH and CDR2 LQKENI. V lost 2 bases, J lost 1 base, and 6 bases stayed unmatched. The CDR3 is made up of 16 amino acids. The CDR3 DNA sequence: TGTGCCAGCTCACCATTCAGGGACAGGTCGAACACTGAAGCTTTCTTT. Protein product: CASSPFRDRSNTEAFF.

This clone was detected only once. V is TRBV18 and J is TRBJ1-1, with D maybe TRBD1 (5 bases). CDR1 and CDR2 from the germline V gene are KGHSH and LQKENI. The CDR3 contains 14 residues. Deletions cut 4 bases from V and 1 base from J, with 10 bases between. CDR3 protein: CASSQGIGNTEAFF. CDR3 DNA sequence: TGTGCCAGCTCACAGGGGATAGGGAACACTGAAGCTTTCTTT.

The chain is built from TRBV7-3 and TRBJ2-1, with D unresolved. V lost 0 bases to trimming and J lost 5 bases, with 8 bases between them. The V gene's germline CDR1 is SGHTA and CDR2 FQGTGA. This CDR3 spans 14 amino acids. This chain's CDR3 is CASSLTGIDNEQFF. Written as DNA, the CDR3 is TGTGCCAGCAGCTTAACAGGGATCGACAATGAGCAGTTCTTC.

This clone was picked up one time. V is TRBV6-5 and J is TRBJ2-3; TRBD2 aligns across 7 bases. The CDR3 is 15 residues long. Germline loops: CDR1 MNHEY, CDR2 SVGAGI. Trimming removed 0 bases from V and 3 bases from J; junction bases left unmatched: 3. The CDR3 here is CASSYSWGGTDTQYF. In DNA form, the CDR3 reads TGTGCCAGCAGTTACTCCTGGGGAGGGACAGATACGCAGTATTTT.

This clone appeared a single time. The rearrangement joins TRBV7-9 to TRBJ1-1, with D perhaps matching TRBD1 (5 bases). The V end lost 1 base, the J end lost 1 base, and 10 bases lay between the germline ends. The germline V gene has CDR1 SEHNR and CDR2 FQNEAQ (reference sequence). The CDR3 is 15 residues long. Written as DNA, the CDR3 is TGTGCCAGCAGCTTAGGGGGACGGCCGAACACTGAAGCTTTCTTT. This gives the protein CASSLGGRPNTEAFF.

This chain connects TRBV3-1 (or the pseudogene TRBV3-2) to TRBJ1-2, with no clear D. The CDR3 covers 13 residues. From germline, CDR1 is LGHDT and CDR2 YNNKEL (reference sequence). The V and J ends lost 0 bases and 7 bases respectively, with 9 bases between them. For the CDR3, the DNA is TGTGCCAGCAGCCAAGATTCCGGTTTTGGCTACACCTTC. It yields the protein CASSQDSGFGYTF.

The V and J genes are TRBV7-8 and TRBJ2-5; TRBD1 might be the D (6 bases). Between the trimmed V and J ends, which lost 5 bases and 9 bases, there was a span of 16 bases. The CDR3 spans 13 residues. Germline V gene lookup returns CDR1 SGHVS and CDR2 FQNEAQ. The CDR3 region has the DNA TGTGCCAGCAGCCGGGACATCTCCGAGGCCCAGTACTTC. Protein product: CASSRDISEAQYF.

This clone was seen once. V is TRBV6-1 and J is TRBJ2-5; 12 positions match TRBD2. The germline V gene has CDR1 MNHNS and CDR2 SASEGT. The CDR3 has 17 amino acids. J gave up 4 bases and V 2 bases, and 8 bases lay outside the gene matches. The CDR3: CASSEFLAGGRRETQYF. DNA of the CDR3: TGTGCCAGCAGTGAATTCCTAGCGGGAGGGCGCAGAGAGACCCAGTACTTC.

The chain couples TRBV11-2 to TRBJ2-7, with 9 nucleotides matching TRBD1. The CDR3 covers 14 residues. The V gene's germline CDR1 is SGHAT and CDR2 FQNNGV. After removal of 3 bases from V and 3 bases from J, the junction contained 3 bases not matched to a gene. The CDR3, as DNA: TGTGCCAGCAGCTTGGACAGGGGAAACTACGAGCAGTACTTC. It yields the protein CASSLDRGNYEQYF.